The next 18 T cell receptor beta chains were all read from a single sample in a study of patients and donors after allogeneic stem cell transplantation. TCRdb redid the calling of the RT-PCR reads with MiXCR, one entry per CDR3 protein. This sample yields under 200,000 distinct CDR3 sequences, of which about 24% are seen a single time; about 24% belongs to the top ten. The sequencing sample was made of blood, either unsorted or a sorted T cell fraction (not recorded which). These receptors all come from a human donor who was either an allogeneic HSCT recipient or a stem cell or donor lymphocyte infusion donor (not recorded which). It is not recorded whose cells these are; they may come from a transplant donor.

This clonotype was observed a handful of times. This chain uses TRBV12-3 or TRBV12-4 with TRBJ2-1; D is uncertain. V dropped 5 bases and J dropped 6 bases, with 5 bases sitting between them. The CDR3 has 11 amino acids. The CDR3 loop is CASSPRNEQFF. DNA for the CDR3: TGTGCCAGCAGTCCCCGCAATGAGCAGTTCTTC.

V gene TRBV10-2 combines with J gene TRBJ2-5; no definite D call. The CDR3 is 16 residues long. The germline CDR1 and CDR2 sequences are WSHSY and SAAADI. The V end was cut by 2 bases, the J end by 3 bases, with 16 bases between. CDR3 protein: CASSEPMTPKKETQYF. The CDR3 bases are TGCGCCAGCAGTGAGCCTATGACACCCAAGAAAGAGACCCAGTACTTC.

This chain joins TRBV6-2 or TRBV6-3 and TRBJ2-1; 7 bases are a match to TRBD1. Trimming cost V 7 bases and J 0 bases; bases outside gene matches: 6. The V gene's germline CDR1 is MNHEY and CDR2 SVGEGT. This CDR3 contains 15 residues. The CDR3 DNA follows: TGTGCCAGCACAAACAGGGGAAGCTCCTACAATGAGCAGTTCTTC. It specifies CASTNRGSSYNEQFF.

The rearrangement uses TRBV7-9 and TRBJ2-1; 7 bases are a match to TRBD2. There are 13 residues in the CDR3. The trim removed 10 bases at V and 6 bases at J, leaving 9 bases unmatched. Germline V gene sequence: CDR1 SEHNR, CDR2 FQNEAQ (reference sequence). CDR3 amino acids: CATSAGYFNEQFF. CDR3 DNA: TGTGCCACCTCAGCGGGGTATTTCAATGAGCAGTTCTTC.

This clonotype was picked up many times. This chain connects TRBV4-1 to TRBJ1-5, with 9 bases fitting TRBD1. The CDR3 has 14 residues. The V and J ends lost 4 bases and 4 bases, in that order; junction bases with no gene match: 2. Per the germline V gene, CDR1 is MGHRA and CDR2 is YSYEKL. Written as DNA, the CDR3 is TGCGCCAGCAGCCCCGGACAGGGGAATCAGCCCCAGCATTTT. Its translation: CASSPGQGNQPQHF.

The chain couples TRBV24-1 to TRBJ2-3, with D perhaps TRBD2 (7 bases). CDR1 is KGHDR and CDR2 is SFDVKD in the germline V gene. V was trimmed by 3 bases and J by 6 bases, leaving 15 bases between them. The CDR3 spans 15 residues. In nucleotides, the CDR3 is TGTGCCACCAGTGATCGGGGCGGGGGCCGTGATACGCAGTATTTT. It translates to CATSDRGGGRDTQYF.

The chain is built from TRBV12-3 or TRBV12-4 and TRBJ2-2; D is uncertain. V was cut by 7 bases and J by 6 bases, with 6 bases left in between. The CDR3 has 11 residues. The CDR3: CASTLAGELFF. CDR3 DNA: TGTGCCAGCACTCTGGCCGGGGAGCTGTTTTTT.

V usage is TRBV5-1 and J usage is TRBJ2-1, with 10 bases matching TRBD2. This CDR3 region has 18 residues. In germline, CDR1 is SGHRS, CDR2 YFSETQ. V lost 0 bases to trimming and J lost 8 bases; unmatched junction nucleotides: 14. Here the CDR3 DNA reads TGCGCCAGCAGCTTGGTCGGACTAGCGGCCCTAGGGGTCGATGAGCAGTTCTTC. Amino acid sequence: CASSLVGLAALGVDEQFF.

This clonotype was detected many times. This chain joins TRBV12-3 or TRBV12-4 and TRBJ1-3; no reliable D call. V was trimmed by 3 bases and J by 4 bases, leaving 10 bases between them. The CDR3 runs 14 residues. The CDR3 region is CASSFDFLGNTIYF. The CDR3 DNA is TGTGCCAGCAGTTTTGATTTTCTGGGAAACACCATATATTTT.

CDR3 nucleotides: TGCGCCAGCAGCTTATCTCTTCCCCCCCTCGACCCTGAAGCTTTCTTT. It codes for CASSLSLPPLDPEAFF. J is TRBJ1-1 and V is TRBV5-1; D unclear. The CDR3 length is 16 residues. CDR1 SGHRS and CDR2 YFSETQ come from the germline V gene. V was shortened by 2 bases and J by 6 bases, with 20 bases between the two germline ends. Together with reference TRBV5-1 and TRBJ1-1, the CDR3 gives the full variable domain: KAGVTQTPRYLIKTRGQQVTLSCSPISGHRSVSWYQQTPGQGLQFLFEYFSETQRNKGNFPGRFSGRQFSNSRSEMNVSTLELGDSALYLCASSLSLPPLDPEAFFGQGTRLTVV.

This clonotype was seen more than once but under ten times. CDR3 sequence: CASSPQMLETDTQYF. The CDR3 nucleotides read TGTGCCAGCAGCCCTCAGATGCTAGAAACAGATACGCAGTATTTT. The chain links TRBV7-2 to TRBJ2-3, with D unclear. The CDR3 is 15 amino acids. Deletions cut 5 bases from V and 3 bases from J, with 15 bases between. The germline V gene has CDR1 SGHTA and CDR2 FQGNSA.

This rearrangement joins TRBV5-1 to TRBJ1-1, with D perhaps TRBD1 (5 bases). Germline values: CDR1 SGHRS, CDR2 YFSETQ. The CDR3 is made up of 14 amino acids. Between the trimmed V and J ends, which lost 4 bases and 5 bases, there was a span of 15 bases. CDR3 in amino acids: CASSQGERGTEAFF. CDR3 bases: TGCGCCAGCAGCCAGGGAGAGCGGGGAACTGAAGCTTTCTTT.

This clonotype showed up just a few times. The genes are TRBV20-1 and TRBJ1-1, with D perhaps TRBD1 (5 bases). Germline CDR1 and CDR2: DFQATT and SNEGSKA (reference sequence). Trimming took 0 bases from V and 4 from J, leaving 15 bases between them. This CDR3 region has 15 residues. CDR3 bases: TGCAGTGCTAGAGATTGGGGCTGGATGGGCACTGAAGCTTTCTTT. Translating it yields CSARDWGWMGTEAFF.

The genes are TRBV3-1 and TRBJ1-3; weak D call: TRBD1 (5 bases). Per the germline V gene, CDR1 is LGHDT and CDR2 is YNNKEL (reference sequence). V was cut by 0 bases and J by 0 bases, with 21 bases left in between. The CDR3 is made up of 20 amino acids. CDR3 amino acids: CASSQDDLRGVKSSGNTIYF. As DNA, the CDR3 is TGTGCCAGCAGCCAAGACGACCTGAGAGGGGTAAAGAGCTCTGGAAACACCATATATTTT.

The gene calls are TRBV5-1 and TRBJ1-2, with TRBD1 as a possible D gene (5 bases). CDR3 size: 14 residues. Germline values: CDR1 SGHRS, CDR2 YFSETQ. Trimming shortened V by 3 bases and J by 8 bases, and 17 bases separated the two germline ends. CDR3 sequence (DNA): TGCGCCAGCAGCTCCCATGTGGGGCTGCGGGGCTACACCTTC. Translating gives CASSSHVGLRGYTF.

This clonotype was counted only a few times. The chain employs TRBV29-1 and TRBJ2-5; 7 bases are a match to TRBD2. Germline V CDR1 and CDR2: SQVTM, ANQGSEA. This CDR3 spans 13 amino acids. Unmatched junction bases numbered 2, after V lost 0 bases and J lost 4 bases. The CDR3 nucleotides are TGCAGCGTTGAAGATCCGGGGGGAGAGACCCAGTACTTC. This translates into CSVEDPGGETQYF.

The genes are TRBV29-1 and TRBJ2-7; no clear D gene. Between the trimmed V and J ends, which lost 4 bases and 6 bases, there was a span of 10 bases. This CDR3 is built from 11 residues. Germline V gives CDR1 SQVTM, CDR2 ANQGSEA. Written as DNA, the CDR3 is TGCAGCGTTGCCGAGAGGACCGAGCAGTACTTC. Translated: CSVAERTEQYF.

V gene TRBV20-1 combines with J gene TRBJ2-6; 8 nucleotides line up with TRBD2. V lost 3 bases and J lost 2; bases outside the gene matches: 3. From germline, CDR1 is DFQATT and CDR2 SNEGSKA (reference sequence). The CDR3 extends over 15 amino acids. CDR3 bases: TGCAGTGCTAGCGGGGGGGCCCCTGGGGCCAACGTCCTGACTTTC. Its translation: CSASGGAPGANVLTF.